The T cell receptor beta chain described here comes from a study of response to subunit inactivated influenza vaccine. This CDR3 contains 13 residues. Trimming took off 9 bases at V and 1 base at J, with 13 bases between the two ends. In TCRdb, the RT-PCR reads were re-called with MiXCR into one record per CDR3 protein. The sample includes 430,000 or so distinct CDR3 sequences, approximately 9.9% of them seen just once. This clonotype was counted only a few times. Its specificity is unknown. Notes on the study in general: Every seasonal influenza vaccination brings in few new T cells, the authors suggested.

The clonotype comes from a man between 45 and 60 years old who received an inactivated influenza vaccine. The gene calls are TRBV12-3 or TRBV12-4 and TRBJ2-7; possible D gene TRBD1, 6 bases. The starting material was PBMCs from blood, obtained about 6 weeks after vaccination. The CDR3 loop reads CASRQDLSYEQYF. CDR3 sequence (DNA): TGTGCCAGTAGACAGGATCTTTCCTACGAGCAGTACTTC.